This is a list of T cell receptor beta chains from one sample in a study of radiation and T cells in renal cell carcinoma. The protocol was immunoSEQ multiplex PCR, while the TCRdb copy is restricted to in-frame clones and leaves out a portion. This repertoire shows roughly 130,000 clones, approximately 90% found once; its top ten account for 4.5% to 7.5%. The sample was blood, taken from a patient whose treatment included radiotherapy and nephrectomy. The receptor source for this set is a woman aged 70-85 years with renal cell carcinoma. The CDR3 runs from the conserved cysteine through the conserved F or W. The D gene is left open where the match is weak. Clone size is shown for a subset of rows, as once, few, many or a class of expanded clone.

>TRBV6-9|NA|few|TRBJ1-1
CASRPFPNTEAFF
TGTGCCAGCAGACCCTTCCCGAACACTGAAGCTTTCTTT
>TRBV9|NA|once|TRBJ1-2
CASSVTGDANYGYTF
TGTGCCAGCAGCGTAACAGGAGATGCTAACTATGGCTACACCTTC
>TRBV9|NA|NA|TRBJ2-2
CASSGGATGELFF
TGTGCCAGCAGCGGGGGGGCCACCGGGGAGCTGTTTTTT
>TRBV21-1|NA|NA|TRBJ2-2
CASSRPGQGCTGELFF
TGTGCCAGCAGCAGACCGGGACAGGGTTGCACCGGGGAGCTGTTTTTT
>TRBV5-1|NA|NA|TRBJ1-3
CASSVNPSTQSSGNTIYF
TGCGCCAGCAGCGTAAACCCCTCGACGCAGAGCTCTGGAAACACCATATATTTT
>TRBV7-8|NA|few|TRBJ2-7
CASSLGRKGYEQYF
TGTGCCAGCAGCTTAGGAAGAAAGGGCTACGAGCAGTACTTC
>TRBV14|NA|NA|TRBJ1-6
CASSQDSKVAHYNSPLHF
TGTGCCAGCAGCCAAGATTCGAAAGTCGCCCACTATAATTCACCCCTCCACTTT
>TRBV11-3|NA|once|TRBJ2-7
CASSLRGAGNEQYF
TGTGCCAGCAGCTTACGAGGGGCAGGAAACGAGCAGTACTTC
>TRBV11-2|NA|NA|TRBJ2-2
CASSLIRGRGTGELFF
TGTGCCAGCAGCTTAATCAGGGGCCGGGGCACCGGGGAGCTGTTTTTT
>TRBV7-3|NA|NA|TRBJ1-1
CASSLSRAVRGEAFF
TGTGCCAGCAGCTTGAGTCGAGCTGTGAGGGGTGAAGCTTTCTTT
>TRBV27|NA|NA|TRBJ2-7
CASRAFISYEQYF
TGTGCCAGCAGAGCATTCATTTCCTACGAGCAGTACTTC
>TRBV5-1|NA|once|TRBJ1-3
CASSPVAGAGNTIYF
TGCGCCAGCAGCCCGGTAGCCGGGGCTGGAAACACCATATATTTT
>TRBV11-2|NA|NA|TRBJ2-5
CASSLGERASQETQYF
TGTGCCAGCAGCCTCGGAGAGCGGGCCTCCCAAGAGACCCAGTACTTC
>TRBV30|NA|NA|TRBJ2-6
CARTDEANVLTF
TGTGCCCGGACAGATGAGGCCAACGTCCTGACTTTC
>TRBV19|TRBD1|once|TRBJ2-3
CASTPGQITDTQYF
TGTGCCAGTACTCCGGGACAGATCACAGATACGCAGTATTTT